This T cell receptor (beta chain) was obtained from a study of T cell repertoires in cytomegalovirus infection. Study details: CMV infection and matching HLA type were both indicated by public TCR beta signatures.

Using its own MiXCR run on the reads, TCRdb lists one record per CDR3 protein. Among roughly 730,000 distinct CDR3 sequences listed, roughly 33% were seen once. V gave up 7 bases and J gave up 5 bases; unmatched junction bases: 9. There are 14 residues in the CDR3. The germline V gene encodes CDR1 MDHEN and CDR2 SYDVKM. The table lists this clonotype with a count of one. Its antigen is currently unknown. The source was cultured PBMCs, collected from culture after CMV antigen stimulation. The TCR sequence derives from a human donor in good health (CMV status not recorded). Some clones in this sample may be carry-over from other donors' samples. The J gene is TRBJ2-5, the V gene TRBV28, with TRBD2 matching over 8 bases. DNA for the CDR3: TGTGCCAGCAAGGACTCAGCGGGGGTGGAGACCCAGTACTTC. Its translation: CASKDSAGVETQYF.